These 3 T cell receptor beta chains came from one sample sequenced in a study of PD-1 blockade in classical Hodgkin lymphoma. This table comes from immunoSEQ multiplex PCR, and its TCRdb copy is limited to in-frame clones, with some not included. The data show around 60,000 clones, with about 90% seen just once and roughly 8.7% held by the top ten. Time point described: cycle 4 day 1 (C4D1), after more than 5 weeks of nivolumab. Relapses following autologous stem cell transplantation were seen in all patients, with brentuximab vedotin exposure varying. Sequenced here: peripheral blood mononuclear cells (PBMCs), sampled before the fourth cycle of nivolumab. All receptors come from a human donor with classical Hodgkin lymphoma.

V and J are TRBV5-1 and TRBJ2-5; 10 bases map to TRBD2. The J call may be wrong; the DNA end is better matched by TRBJ2-7. This CDR3 region has 14 residues. Germline-derived CDR1 and CDR2 are SGHRS and YFSETQ. The CDR3 DNA sequence: TGCGCCAGCAGCTATTCTAGCGGGGGCTACGAGCAGTACTTC. Amino acid sequence: CASSYSSGGYEQYF.

The chain has TRBV30 and TRBJ1-3; 8 bases map to TRBD1. V trimming: 5 bases; J trimming: 3 bases; junction bases outside the gene matches: 12. This CDR3 is 16 amino acids long. Germline lookup yields CDR1 GTSNPN and CDR2 SVGIG (reference sequence). CDR3 coding DNA: TGTGCCTGGGAGATTCGACAGGGGATGGGTGGAAACACCATATATTTT. It encodes CAWEIRQGMGGNTIYF.

CDR3 DNA: TGCAGCGTTGAACCTTGGGACAGAAGTGGCACTGAAGCTTTCTTT. This sequence encodes CSVEPWDRSGTEAFF. The rearrangement joins TRBV29-1 to TRBJ1-1; 7 nucleotides match TRBD1. The germline V gene has CDR1 SQVTM and CDR2 ANQGSEA. Trimming cost V 2 bases and J 4 bases; bases outside gene matches: 10. The CDR3 has 15 residues.